This T cell receptor (beta chain) was documented in a study of T cells in Graves' hyperthyroidism and ophthalmopathy. The germline gives CDR1 DFQATT, CDR2 SNEGSKA (reference sequence). The CDR3 has 15 amino acids. Trimming cost V 3 bases and J 0 bases, with 12 bases left between them. The investigators amplified TCR beta CDR3 regions from RNA transcripts. The TCR CDR3 was amplified in a first-round RT-PCR using the HTBI primer set. MiXCR was run by TCRdb on the multiplex PCR reads, yielding one entry per CDR3 protein. The sample includes around 100,000 distinct CDR3 sequences, 47% of them seen just once. This clonotype was observed many times.

This sequence originates from a man aged 35 to 55 with Graves' hyperthyroidism. The material sequenced was blood. The J gene is TRBJ1-3, the V gene TRBV20-1, with D unresolved. The CDR3 DNA is TGCAGTGCTAGGGATGGACGGAGCTCTGGAAACACCATATATTTT. It translates to CSARDGRSSGNTIYF.